These 3 T cell receptor beta chains came from one sample sequenced in a study of OX40 agonist ivuxolimab in advanced cancers. Assay: immunoSEQ multiplex PCR; the TCRdb copy retains only in-frame clones and omits some. The data show 60,000 to 80,000 clones, 92% seen once. The specimen comprised CD4+ or CD8+ T cells sorted from blood, sampled in a trial of the OX40 agonist ivuxolimab. The receptors shown here come from an adult with an advanced solid tumor such as melanoma, head and neck, liver or kidney cancer.

This chain joins TRBV6-5 and TRBJ1-1; no clear D. CDR1 is MNHEY, CDR2 SVGAGI, per germline. The CDR3 runs to 11 residues. Trimming removed 7 bases at V and 1 base at J, with 4 bases between. CDR3 DNA: TGTGCCAGCACCTGGAACACTGAAGCTTTCTTT. This translates into CASTWNTEAFF.

This chain uses TRBV14 with TRBJ2-3, with 8 positions matching TRBD1. CDR1 is SGHDN, CDR2 FVKESK, per germline. The V segment lost 4 bases and the J segment 2 bases; nucleotides outside the gene matches: 5. There are 15 residues in the CDR3. The CDR3 DNA reads TGTGCCAGCAGCCGGAACAGGGGGATCACAGATACGCAGTATTTT. The encoded protein is CASSRNRGITDTQYF.

The V call is TRBV11-2, the J call TRBJ2-7, with 10 bases matching TRBD2. CDR3 length: 17 residues. CDR1 and CDR2 from the germline V gene are SGHAT and FQNNGV. V shed 1 base and J 3 bases; nucleotides not matched to a gene: 9. CDR3 sequence: CASSLVGSGRRDYEQYF. CDR3 sequence (DNA): TGTGCCAGCAGCTTAGTGGGTAGCGGGAGGAGGGACTACGAGCAGTACTTC.